The entry that follows covers one T cell receptor beta chain sequence. With V trimmed by 5 bases and J by 13 bases, 18 bases remained unmatched. This CDR3 comprises 16 residues. Germline assignment: CDR1 SGHAT and CDR2 FQNNGV. The source of the sample is a study of siplizumab effects on memory and regulatory T cells. In each sample, approximately 100,000 TCR templates were assayed. Measured with immunoSEQ multiplex PCR; TCRdb has only the in-frame clones, and not every one. Here the sample spans about 63,000 clones, 75% to 90% being singletons. Sequencing used memory CD4+ T cells sorted from blood. The clonotype originates from a human donor in good health. V is TRBV11-2 and J is TRBJ2-1; 9 bases align to TRBD2. CDR3 sequence reads: CASSPWEAGGPRRQFF. The CDR3 DNA is TGTGCCAGCAGCCCGTGGGAAGCGGGGGGACCCCGGAGACAGTTCTTC.